This T cell receptor beta chain appears in the sequencing data of a study of cytotoxic CD8 clonotypes in ibrutinib-treated CLL. Sequenced by immunoSEQ multiplex PCR; TCRdb stores in-frame clones only, minus some. Of 150,000 or so clones detected, approximately 80% appear once; the ten largest clones hold less than 6%. This CDR3 comprises 16 residues. Per germline, CDR1 SGHTA and CDR2 FQGTGA. The V and J ends lost 3 bases and 6 bases respectively, with 17 bases between them. The V and J genes are TRBV7-3 and TRBJ2-2; D is unresolved. The source was PBMCs, collected after 24 months of ibrutinib treatment. The sequence came from a human donor with chronic lymphocytic leukemia. This CDR3 is CASSLIAFPKAGELFF. DNA of the CDR3: TGTGCCAGCAGCTTGATTGCGTTCCCGAAGGCCGGGGAGCTGTTTTTT.